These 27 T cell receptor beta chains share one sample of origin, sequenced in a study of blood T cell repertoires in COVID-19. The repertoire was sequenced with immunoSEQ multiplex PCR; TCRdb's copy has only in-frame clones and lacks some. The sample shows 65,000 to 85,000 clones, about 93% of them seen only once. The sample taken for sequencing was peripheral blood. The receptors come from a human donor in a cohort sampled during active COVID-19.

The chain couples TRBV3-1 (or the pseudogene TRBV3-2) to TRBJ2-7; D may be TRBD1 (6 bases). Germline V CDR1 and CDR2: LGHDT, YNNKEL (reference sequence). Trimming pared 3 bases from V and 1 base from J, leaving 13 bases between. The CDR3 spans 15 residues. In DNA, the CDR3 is TGTGCCAGCAGCCAGACAGGCCGTGCTTCCTACGAGCAGTACTTC. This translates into CASSQTGRASYEQYF.

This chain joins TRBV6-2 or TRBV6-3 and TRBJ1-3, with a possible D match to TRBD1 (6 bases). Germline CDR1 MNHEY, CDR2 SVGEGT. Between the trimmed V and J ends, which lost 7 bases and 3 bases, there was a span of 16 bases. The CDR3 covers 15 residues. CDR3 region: CASNPGQRVGNTIYF. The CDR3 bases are TGTGCCAGCAACCCGGGACAACGAGTTGGAAACACCATATATTTT.

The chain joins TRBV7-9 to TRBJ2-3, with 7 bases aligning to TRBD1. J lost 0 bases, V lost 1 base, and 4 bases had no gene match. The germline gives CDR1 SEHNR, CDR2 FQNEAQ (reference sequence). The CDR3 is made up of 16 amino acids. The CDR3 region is CASSLVRDRSTDTQYF. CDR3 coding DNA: TGTGCCAGCAGCTTAGTGAGGGACAGAAGCACAGATACGCAGTATTTT.

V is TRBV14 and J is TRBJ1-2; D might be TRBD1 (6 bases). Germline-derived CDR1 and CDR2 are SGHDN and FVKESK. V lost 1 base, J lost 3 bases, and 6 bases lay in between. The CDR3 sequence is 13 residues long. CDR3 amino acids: CASSQGTDYGYTF. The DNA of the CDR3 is TGTGCCAGCAGCCAAGGGACAGACTATGGCTACACCTTC.

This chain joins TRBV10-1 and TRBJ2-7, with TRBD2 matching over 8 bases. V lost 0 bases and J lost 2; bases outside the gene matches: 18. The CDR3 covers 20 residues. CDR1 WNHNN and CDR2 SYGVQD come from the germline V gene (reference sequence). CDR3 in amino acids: CASSESNRGGKWMKTYEQYF. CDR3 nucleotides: TGCGCCAGCAGTGAGTCGAATCGGGGGGGAAAATGGATGAAGACCTACGAGCAGTACTTC.

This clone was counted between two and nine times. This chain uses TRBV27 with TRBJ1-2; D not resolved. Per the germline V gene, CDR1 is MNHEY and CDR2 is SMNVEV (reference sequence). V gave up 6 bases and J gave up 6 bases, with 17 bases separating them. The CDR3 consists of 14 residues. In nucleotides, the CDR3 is TGTGCCAGCAGCCTACTGGGCGGGCTGGATGGCTACACCTTC. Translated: CASSLLGGLDGYTF.

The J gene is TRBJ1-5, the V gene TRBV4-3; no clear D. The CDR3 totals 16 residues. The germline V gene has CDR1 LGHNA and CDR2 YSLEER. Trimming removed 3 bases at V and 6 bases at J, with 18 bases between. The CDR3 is CASSQDPRDRSQPQHF. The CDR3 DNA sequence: TGCGCCAGCAGCCAGGATCCCCGGGATCGGAGTCAGCCCCAGCATTTT.

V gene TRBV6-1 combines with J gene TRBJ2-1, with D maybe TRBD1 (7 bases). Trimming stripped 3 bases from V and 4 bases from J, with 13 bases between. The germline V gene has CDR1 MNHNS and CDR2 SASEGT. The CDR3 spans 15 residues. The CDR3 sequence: CASSDQGGDYNEQFF. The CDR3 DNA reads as TGTGCCAGCAGTGATCAGGGGGGTGATTACAATGAGCAGTTCTTC.

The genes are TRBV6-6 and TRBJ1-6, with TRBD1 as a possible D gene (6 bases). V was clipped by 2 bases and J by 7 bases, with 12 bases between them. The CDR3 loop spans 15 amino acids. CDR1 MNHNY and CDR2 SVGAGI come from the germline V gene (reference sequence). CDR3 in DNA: TGTGCCAGCAGTTACCCGGCAGGGGACAATTCACCCCTCCACTTT. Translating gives CASSYPAGDNSPLHF.

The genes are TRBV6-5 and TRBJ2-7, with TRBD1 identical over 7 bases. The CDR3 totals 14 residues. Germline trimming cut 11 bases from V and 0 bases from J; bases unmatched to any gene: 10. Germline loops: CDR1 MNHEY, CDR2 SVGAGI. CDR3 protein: CAPRPTGNSYEQYF. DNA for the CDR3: TGTGCCCCCAGACCGACAGGGAACTCCTACGAGCAGTACTTC.

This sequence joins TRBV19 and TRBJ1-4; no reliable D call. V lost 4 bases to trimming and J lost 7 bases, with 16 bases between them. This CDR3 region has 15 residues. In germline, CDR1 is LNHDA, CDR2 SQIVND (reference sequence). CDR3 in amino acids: CASSTRRELGEKLFF. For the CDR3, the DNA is TGTGCCAGTAGTACACGGCGGGAGCTCGGTGAAAAACTGTTTTTT.

CDR3 region: CASSTRTVYLQPQHF. The CDR3, as DNA: TGTGCCAGTAGTACCCGGACAGTTTACTTGCAGCCCCAGCATTTT. The chain carries TRBV19 and TRBJ1-5; D may be TRBD1 (6 bases). V was clipped by 4 bases and J by 7 bases, with 17 bases between them. CDR1 is LNHDA, CDR2 SQIVND, per germline (reference sequence). This CDR3 has 15 amino acids. Using reference TRBV19 and TRBJ1-5 for the parts outside the CDR3, the full variable domain is DGGITQSPKYLFRKEGQNVTLSCEQNLNHDAMYWYRQDPGQGLRLIYYSQIVNDFQKGDIAEGYSVSREKKESFPLTVTSAQKNPTAFYLCASSTRTVYLQPQHFGDGTRLSIL.

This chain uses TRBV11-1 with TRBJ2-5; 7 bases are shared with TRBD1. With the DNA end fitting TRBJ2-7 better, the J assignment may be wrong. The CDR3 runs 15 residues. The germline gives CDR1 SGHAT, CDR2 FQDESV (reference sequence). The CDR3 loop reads CASSLMDRSSYEQYF. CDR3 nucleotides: TGTGCCAGCAGCTTAATGGACAGGAGCTCCTACGAGCAGTACTTC.

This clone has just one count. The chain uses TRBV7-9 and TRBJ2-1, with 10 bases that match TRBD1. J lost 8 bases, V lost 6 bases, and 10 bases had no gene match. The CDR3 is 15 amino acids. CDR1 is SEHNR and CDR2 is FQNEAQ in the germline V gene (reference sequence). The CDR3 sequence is CASSYRDRGIDEQFF. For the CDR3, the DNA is TGTGCCAGCAGTTACCGGGACAGGGGTATCGATGAGCAGTTCTTC. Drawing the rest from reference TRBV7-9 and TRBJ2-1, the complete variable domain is DTGVSQNPRHKITKRGQNVTFRCDPISEHNRLYWYRQTLGQGPEFLTYFQNEAQLEKSRLLSDRFSAERPKGSFSTLEIQRTEQGDSAMYLCASSYRDRGIDEQFFGPGTRLTVL.

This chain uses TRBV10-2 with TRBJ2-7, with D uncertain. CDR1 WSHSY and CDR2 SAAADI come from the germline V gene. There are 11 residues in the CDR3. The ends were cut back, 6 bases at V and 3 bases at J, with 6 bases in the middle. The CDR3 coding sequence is TGCGCCAGCAGGCTAGGCTACGAGCAGTACTTC. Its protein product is CASRLGYEQYF.

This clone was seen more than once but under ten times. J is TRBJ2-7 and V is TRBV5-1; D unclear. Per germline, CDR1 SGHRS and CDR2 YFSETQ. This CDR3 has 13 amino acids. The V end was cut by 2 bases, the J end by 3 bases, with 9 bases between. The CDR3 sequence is CASSLTRHYEQYF. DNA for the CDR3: TGCGCCAGCAGCTTAACCAGGCACTACGAGCAGTACTTC. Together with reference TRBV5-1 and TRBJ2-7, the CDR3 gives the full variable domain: KAGVTQTPRYLIKTRGQQVTLSCSPISGHRSVSWYQQTPGQGLQFLFEYFSETQRNKGNFPGRFSGRQFSNSRSEMNVSTLELGDSALYLCASSLTRHYEQYFGPGTRLTVT.

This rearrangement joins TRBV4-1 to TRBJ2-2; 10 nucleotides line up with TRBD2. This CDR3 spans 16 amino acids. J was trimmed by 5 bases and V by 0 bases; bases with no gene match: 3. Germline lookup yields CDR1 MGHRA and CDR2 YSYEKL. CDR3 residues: CASSQDQRGGTGELFF. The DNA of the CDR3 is TGCGCCAGCAGCCAAGACCAGCGGGGGGGTACCGGGGAGCTGTTTTTT.

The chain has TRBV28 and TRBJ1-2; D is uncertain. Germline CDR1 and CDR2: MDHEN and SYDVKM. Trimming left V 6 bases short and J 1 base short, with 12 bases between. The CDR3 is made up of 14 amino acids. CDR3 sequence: CASRTWEGNYGYTF. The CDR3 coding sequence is TGTGCCAGCAGGACCTGGGAGGGTAACTATGGCTACACCTTC.

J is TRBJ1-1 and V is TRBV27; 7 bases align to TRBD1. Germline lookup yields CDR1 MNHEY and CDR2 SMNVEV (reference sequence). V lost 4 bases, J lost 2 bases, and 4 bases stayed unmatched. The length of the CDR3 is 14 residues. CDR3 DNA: TGTGCCAGCAGTTCCGGACAGGATAACACTGAAGCTTTCTTT. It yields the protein CASSSGQDNTEAFF.

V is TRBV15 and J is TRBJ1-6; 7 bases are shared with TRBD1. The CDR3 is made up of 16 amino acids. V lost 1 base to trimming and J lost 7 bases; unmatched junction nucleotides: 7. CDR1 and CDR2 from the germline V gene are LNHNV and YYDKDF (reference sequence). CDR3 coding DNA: TGTGCCACCAGCAGAGTGCCCGGGACAGTGAATTCACCCCTCCACTTT. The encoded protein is CATSRVPGTVNSPLHF. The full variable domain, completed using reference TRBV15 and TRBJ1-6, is DAMVIQNPRYQVTQFGKPVTLSCSQTLNHNVMYWYQQKSSQAPKLLFHYYDKDFNNEADTPDNFQSRRPNTSFCFLDIRSPGLGDTAMYLCATSRVPGTVNSPLHFGNGTRLTVT.

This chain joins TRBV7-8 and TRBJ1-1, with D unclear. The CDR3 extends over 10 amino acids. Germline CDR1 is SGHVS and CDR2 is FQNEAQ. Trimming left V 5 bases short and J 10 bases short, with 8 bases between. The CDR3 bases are TGTGCCAGCAGCCGGGCAGGAGCTTTCTTT. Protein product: CASSRAGAFF.

CDR3 protein: CASSIGTLQGRSSPLHF. The CDR3 DNA reads TGTGCCAGTAGTATAGGCACCTTACAGGGGAGGTCTTCACCCCTCCACTTT. The chain uses TRBV19 and TRBJ1-6, with 7 positions matching TRBD1. The CDR3 contains 17 residues. With 1 base clipped from V and 9 bases from J, the junction kept 12 bases outside the gene matches. Germline V gene data show CDR1 as LNHDA and CDR2 as SQIVND (reference sequence).

CDR3 protein: CASSPDRAVRGNTEAFF. The CDR3 DNA follows: TGTGCCAGCTCACCGGACAGGGCCGTAAGGGGGAACACTGAAGCTTTCTTT. V is TRBV18 and J is TRBJ1-1, with 8 positions matching TRBD1. V dropped 3 bases and J dropped 1; count of bases not matched to a gene: 10. CDR3 length: 17 amino acids. The germline gives CDR1 KGHSH, CDR2 LQKENI.

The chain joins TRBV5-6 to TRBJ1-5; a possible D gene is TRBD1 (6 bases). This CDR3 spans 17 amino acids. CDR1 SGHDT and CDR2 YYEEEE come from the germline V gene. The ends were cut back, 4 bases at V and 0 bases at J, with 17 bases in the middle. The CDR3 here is CASSITGTSYSNQPQHF. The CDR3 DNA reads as TGTGCCAGCAGCATAACCGGGACATCATATAGCAATCAGCCCCAGCATTTT.

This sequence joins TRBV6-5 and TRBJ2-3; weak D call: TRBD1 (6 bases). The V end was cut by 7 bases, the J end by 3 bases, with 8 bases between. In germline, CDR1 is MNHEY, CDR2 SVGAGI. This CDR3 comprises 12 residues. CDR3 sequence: CASIQGTDTQYF. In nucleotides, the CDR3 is TGTGCCAGCATCCAGGGGACAGATACGCAGTATTTT.

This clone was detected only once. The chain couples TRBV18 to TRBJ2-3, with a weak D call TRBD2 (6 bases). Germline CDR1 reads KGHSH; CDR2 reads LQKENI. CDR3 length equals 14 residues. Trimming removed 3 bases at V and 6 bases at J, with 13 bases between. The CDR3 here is CASSPGTPPDTQYF. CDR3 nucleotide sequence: TGTGCCAGCTCACCCGGGACTCCGCCGGATACGCAGTATTTT.

CDR3 residues: CASRRQGEYNEQFF. Here the CDR3 DNA reads TGCGCCAGCCGGCGCCAGGGGGAATACAATGAGCAGTTCTTC. This chain connects TRBV5-1 to TRBJ2-1; 7 bases line up with TRBD1. Germline assignment: CDR1 SGHRS and CDR2 YFSETQ. V dropped 7 bases and J dropped 4; count of bases not matched to a gene: 8. This CDR3 comprises 14 residues.